These 11 T cell receptor beta chains came from one sample sequenced in a study of cytomegalovirus exposure and HLA in healthy donors. It was with 60 Vbeta and 13 Jbeta primers that the PCR ran. Clones were read by immunoSEQ multiplex PCR, and TCRdb kept only the in-frame ones, dropping some. The profile shows some 100,000 clones, around three quarters of them singletons. The specimen was PBMCs. These receptors all stem from a female donor in good health and CMV-seropositive.

V and J are TRBV6-1 and TRBJ2-3; 10 nucleotides match TRBD2. V was clipped by 6 bases and J by 1 base; unmatched bases: 4. The CDR3 contains 15 residues. Germline CDR1 reads MNHNS; CDR2 reads SASEGT. The chain's CDR3 is CASRSGLAGTDTQYF. CDR3 coding DNA: TGTGCCAGCAGATCCGGACTAGCGGGCACAGATACGCAGTATTTT.

The chain joins TRBV30 to TRBJ2-5, with D possibly matching TRBD1 (5 bases). CDR1 is GTSNPN and CDR2 is SVGIG in the germline V gene (reference sequence). Trimming took off 3 bases at V and 5 bases at J, with 19 bases between the two ends. This CDR3 spans 15 amino acids. Here the CDR3 DNA reads TGTGCCTGGAGCGCTCTCTCAGGGTGGGGTGAGACCCAGTACTTC. Protein product: CAWSALSGWGETQYF.

This clone was detected only a few times. The CDR3 loop reads CASSHAQGSYNEQFF. The CDR3 DNA reads TGTGCCAGCAGTCATGCCCAGGGATCCTACAATGAGCAGTTCTTC. The chain employs TRBV11-2 and TRBJ2-1, with D perhaps TRBD1 (5 bases). V was trimmed by 6 bases and J by 1 base, leaving 13 bases between them. Germline V gives CDR1 SGHAT, CDR2 FQNNGV. The CDR3 runs to 15 residues.

This chain joins TRBV6-1 and TRBJ1-4; possibly TRBD1 for D (5 bases). V gave up 0 bases and J gave up 15 bases, with 14 bases separating them. The germline V gene has CDR1 MNHNS and CDR2 SASEGT. This CDR3 has 13 residues. CDR3 sequence (DNA): TGTGCCAGCAGTGAAGCGCGTGGGTGGGGCTTGTTTTTT. Its protein is CASSEARGWGLFF.

This chain uses TRBV6-6 with TRBJ2-1; perhaps TRBD1 as D (6 bases). V dropped 5 bases and J dropped 3 bases, with 14 bases sitting between them. This CDR3 region has 15 residues. The germline V gene has CDR1 MNHNY and CDR2 SVGAGI (reference sequence). This CDR3 is CASSGPSGVYNEQFF. The CDR3 coding sequence is TGTGCCAGCAGTGGCCCGTCAGGGGTCTACAATGAGCAGTTCTTC.

V is TRBV6-1 and J is TRBJ2-7; D might be TRBD2 (6 bases). Trimming shortened V by 7 bases and J by 2 bases, and 18 bases separated the two germline ends. The length of the CDR3 is 15 residues. Per the germline V gene, CDR1 is MNHNS and CDR2 is SASEGT. The CDR3 DNA sequence: TGTGCCAGCACAGCACCGGGGGTAGCGGCCTACGAGCAGTACTTC. Translating it yields CASTAPGVAAYEQYF.

The rearrangement joins TRBV19 to TRBJ1-1, with TRBD1 matching over 10 bases. The CDR3 covers 16 residues. The germline V gene has CDR1 LNHDA and CDR2 SQIVND (reference sequence). Germline trimming cut 6 bases from V and 3 bases from J; bases unmatched to any gene: 10. The CDR3 DNA follows: TGTGCCAGTAGACTCCGGGACAGGGGAGTATACACTGAAGCTTTCTTT. As protein: CASRLRDRGVYTEAFF.

V gene TRBV4-1 combines with J gene TRBJ1-5; 7 bases agree with TRBD1. Unmatched junction bases numbered 11, after V lost 5 bases and J lost 4 bases. This CDR3 has 16 residues. Germline V gene sequence: CDR1 MGHRA, CDR2 YSYEKL. This CDR3 reads CASSGGTVGTNQPQHF. As DNA, the CDR3 is TGCGCCAGCAGCGGGGGGACAGTTGGGACTAATCAGCCCCAGCATTTT.

A single count supports this clone. This chain connects TRBV5-4 to TRBJ1-6; perhaps TRBD1 as D (6 bases). This CDR3 spans 15 amino acids. Between the trimmed V and J ends, which lost 0 bases and 9 bases, there was a span of 13 bases. Germline CDR1 and CDR2: SGHNT and YYREEE (reference sequence). DNA of the CDR3: TGTGCCAGCAGCTTGGAGCTGGGGGCGAGTTCACCCCTCCACTTT. Encoded protein: CASSLELGASSPLHF.

This clone has only one observation. CDR3 nucleotides: TGTGCCAGCAGTGATGGACAGTCAAATTCACCCCTCCACTTT. Its protein product is CASSDGQSNSPLHF. This chain uses TRBV2 with TRBJ1-6; the D gene is possibly TRBD1 (6 bases). The CDR3 has 14 amino acids. Trimming pared 3 bases from V and 7 bases from J, leaving 10 bases between. Germline V gene lookup returns CDR1 SNHLY and CDR2 FYNNEI.

V usage is TRBV5-1 and J usage is TRBJ2-1, with 10 positions matching TRBD2. The CDR3 loop spans 15 amino acids. Trimming at V came to 1 base and at J to 4 bases, leaving 2 bases not matched to a gene. Germline CDR1 reads SGHRS; CDR2 reads YFSETQ. CDR3 protein: CASSLSSGGYNEQFF. The CDR3 nucleotides are TGCGCCAGCAGCTTGAGTAGCGGGGGGTACAATGAGCAGTTCTTC.